This TCR beta chain was sequenced in a study of cytomegalovirus exposure and HLA in healthy donors. The PCR ran on 60 Vbeta and 13 Jbeta primers. TCRdb keeps only in-frame clones here, not all; method: immunoSEQ multiplex PCR. The repertoire holds approximately 81,000 clones, with roughly 84% as singletons. Only a few counts were recorded for this clone. Germline assignment: CDR1 SQVTM and CDR2 ANQGSEA. The CDR3 length is 14 residues. V trimming: 6 bases; J trimming: 4 bases; junction bases outside the gene matches: 7. This sequence joins TRBV29-1 and TRBJ2-7; TRBD2 matches 12 bases. The sequencing input was PBMCs. The clonotype comes from a woman in her forties or fifties in good health and CMV-seronegative. The CDR3 reads CSVVGLAGKYEQYF. CDR3 nucleotides: TGCAGCGTGGTTGGACTAGCGGGGAAGTACGAGCAGTACTTC.